This is a list of T cell receptor beta chains from one sample in a study of cytomegalovirus exposure and HLA in healthy donors. Sequencing was performed with immunoSEQ multiplex PCR; in TCRdb, only in-frame clones are kept and a portion is missing. The sample has under 200,000 clones; around 75% are singletons. Sequences were obtained from PBMCs. The receptors here all came from a male donor in good health and CMV-seropositive. Each CDR3 is given with its conserved first and last residue. The order of the fields is V gene, clone size, J gene, CDR3 protein. Some rows mark clone size as missing; the rest say once, few, many or name a class of expanded clone.

V: TRBV4-1
size: NA
J: TRBJ1-2
CDR3: CASSQDPTGSYGYTF

V: TRBV7-2
size: NA
J: TRBJ2-1
CDR3: CASRREPRDNEQFF

V: TRBV10-1
size: NA
J: TRBJ1-5
CDR3: CASGGQMGQPQHF

V: TRBV5-1
size: once
J: TRBJ2-1
CDR3: CASSRITRDGGEQFF

V: TRBV28
size: NA
J: TRBJ2-3
CDR3: CASSPDRQGADTQYF

V: TRBV4-2
size: NA
J: NA
CDR3: CASSQERVSYEQYF

V: TRBV4-3
size: NA
J: TRBJ2-2
CDR3: CASSQVGHGGELFF

V: TRBV7-2
size: NA
J: TRBJ2-7
CDR3: CASSLNRDSYEQYF

V: TRBV5-6
size: NA
J: TRBJ1-2
CDR3: CASSLAGRLNYGYTF

V: TRBV7-3
size: NA
J: TRBJ1-5
CDR3: CASSLTAGGSYQPQHF

V: TRBV6-1
size: NA
J: TRBJ1-1
CDR3: CASSLRRGLEAFF

V: TRBV7-6
size: NA
J: TRBJ2-2
CDR3: CASSLLAGGRTGELFF

V: TRBV4-3
size: once
J: TRBJ2-5
CDR3: CASSQDLEETQYF

V: TRBV18
size: once
J: TRBJ2-1
CDR3: CASSLLAGGPLDEQFF

V: TRBV2
size: few
J: TRBJ1-1
CDR3: CASRSVNTEAFF

V: TRBV6-1
size: NA
J: TRBJ2-7
CDR3: CATTQGSGRSGEQYF

V: TRBV29-1
size: NA
J: TRBJ2-6
CDR3: CSAGGVSGANVLTF

V: TRBV7-2
size: few
J: TRBJ1-5
CDR3: CASSWGVSNQPQHF

V: TRBV5-1
size: NA
J: TRBJ2-3
CDR3: CASKQRGGTDTQYF

V: TRBV5-4
size: NA
J: TRBJ2-1
CDR3: CASSPAGVRDNEQFF

V: TRBV19
size: few
J: TRBJ1-2
CDR3: CASSISGGPYGYTF

V: TRBV5-1
size: NA
J: TRBJ1-6
CDR3: CASSLASGRDNSPLHF

V: TRBV2
size: NA
J: TRBJ2-7
CDR3: CASSMTGPYEQYF

V: TRBV7-2
size: NA
J: TRBJ2-7
CDR3: CASSLGDGGGRQYF

V: TRBV13
size: NA
J: TRBJ2-7
CDR3: CASSVDNIPYEQYF

V: TRBV14
size: NA
J: TRBJ2-1
CDR3: CASSQFLGETEQFF

V: TRBV6-1
size: few
J: TRBJ1-6
CDR3: CASSIGTGGRSPLHF

V: TRBV18
size: NA
J: TRBJ1-1
CDR3: CASSPGQANTEAFF

V: TRBV4-3
size: once
J: TRBJ2-3
CDR3: CASSQDSRTGGSDTQYF

V: TRBV6-5
size: NA
J: TRBJ1-1
CDR3: CASSYRGYTEAFF

V: TRBV28
size: NA
J: TRBJ2-7
CDR3: CASSPGAYEQYF

V: TRBV5-1
size: NA
J: TRBJ1-6
CDR3: CASSMDRITYNSPLHF

V: TRBV18
size: once
J: TRBJ1-4
CDR3: CASSPVQDNEKLFF

V: TRBV5-4
size: NA
J: TRBJ2-5
CDR3: CASSHEGTSGSTGTQYF

V: TRBV7-8
size: NA
J: TRBJ2-5
CDR3: CASSRGGLESETQYF

V: TRBV7-9
size: NA
J: TRBJ1-1
CDR3: CASSLEGGSEAFF

V: TRBV7-2
size: NA
J: TRBJ2-1
CDR3: CASSPGLAYNEQFF

V: TRBV5-4
size: NA
J: TRBJ1-1
CDR3: CASSFARSNTEAFF

V: TRBV28
size: NA
J: TRBJ1-2
CDR3: CASSSDTGTTPSRGGYTF

V: TRBV2
size: NA
J: TRBJ2-1
CDR3: CASSGGTNNEQFF

V: TRBV5-6
size: many
J: TRBJ2-7
CDR3: CASSGTSGGSISYEQYF

V: TRBV27
size: NA
J: TRBJ2-1
CDR3: CASSLWPNYNEQFF

V: TRBV6-4
size: NA
J: TRBJ2-3
CDR3: CASSDSSSTDTQYF

V: TRBV4-1
size: NA
J: TRBJ2-1
CDR3: CASSQDWGTSGTYSYNEQFF

V: TRBV5-6
size: NA
J: TRBJ1-1
CDR3: CASSLATAEAFF